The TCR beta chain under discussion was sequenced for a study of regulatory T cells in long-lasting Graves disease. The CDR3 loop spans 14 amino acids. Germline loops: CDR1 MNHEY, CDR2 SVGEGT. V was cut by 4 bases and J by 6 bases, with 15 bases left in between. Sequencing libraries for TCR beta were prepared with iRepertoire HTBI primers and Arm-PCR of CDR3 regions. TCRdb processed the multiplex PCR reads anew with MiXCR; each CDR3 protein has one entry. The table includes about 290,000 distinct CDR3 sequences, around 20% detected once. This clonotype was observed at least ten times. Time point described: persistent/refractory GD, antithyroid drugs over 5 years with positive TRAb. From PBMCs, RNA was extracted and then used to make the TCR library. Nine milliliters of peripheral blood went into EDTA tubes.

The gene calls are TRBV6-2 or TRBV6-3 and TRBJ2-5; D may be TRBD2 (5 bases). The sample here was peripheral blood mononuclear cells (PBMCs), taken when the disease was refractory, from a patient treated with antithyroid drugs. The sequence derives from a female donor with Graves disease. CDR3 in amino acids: CASSSPGIGQTQYF. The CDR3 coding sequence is TGTGCCAGCAGTTCCCCCGGGATCGGACAGACCCAGTACTTC.